These 10 T cell receptor beta chains share one sample of origin, sequenced in a study of blood T cell repertoires in COVID-19. Sequencing used immunoSEQ multiplex PCR; TCRdb keeps in-frame clones, though not all of them. The table includes some 82,000 clones, 81% detected once. Sequencing was done on a sample of peripheral blood. The receptors derive from a man older than 75 with acute or convalescent COVID-19.

The CDR3 sequence is CASSSSGRGAGELFF. The DNA of the CDR3 is TGTGCCAGCAGCTCGAGCGGGAGAGGGGCCGGGGAGCTGTTTTTT. This sequence joins TRBV7-9 and TRBJ2-2; 8 bases align to TRBD2. This CDR3 comprises 15 residues. Trimming removed 4 bases from V and 6 bases from J; junction bases left unmatched: 7. In germline, CDR1 is SEHNR, CDR2 FQNEAQ (reference sequence). The full variable domain, rest sourced from reference TRBV7-9 and TRBJ2-2, is DTGVSQNPRHKITKRGQNVTFRCDPISEHNRLYWYRQTLGQGPEFLTYFQNEAQLEKSRLLSDRFSAERPKGSFSTLEIQRTEQGDSAMYLCASSSSGRGAGELFFGEGSRLTVL.

This chain links TRBV5-1 with TRBJ2-1; D possibly corresponds to TRBD2 (5 bases). The CDR3 consists of 15 residues. The germline V gene has CDR1 SGHRS and CDR2 YFSETQ. The V gene lost 4 bases and the J gene lost 0 bases, with 11 bases spanning the gap. Here the CDR3 DNA reads TGCGCCAGCAGCCAACCGGGGTTCTCCTACAATGAGCAGTTCTTC. As protein: CASSQPGFSYNEQFF. The variable domain in full, with the rest retrieved from reference TRBV5-1 and TRBJ2-1, is KAGVTQTPRYLIKTRGQQVTLSCSPISGHRSVSWYQQTPGQGLQFLFEYFSETQRNKGNFPGRFSGRQFSNSRSEMNVSTLELGDSALYLCASSQPGFSYNEQFFGPGTRLTVL.

The J gene is TRBJ2-5, the V gene TRBV4-1; TRBD2 matches at 8 bases. Germline V gene lookup returns CDR1 MGHRA and CDR2 YSYEKL. CDR3 length: 16 residues. The V segment lost 6 bases and the J segment 2 bases; nucleotides outside the gene matches: 11. DNA of the CDR3: TGCGCCAGCAGTCGTCGGACTAGCACGGGACAAGAGACCCAGTACTTC. Translated: CASSRRTSTGQETQYF.

The rearrangement joins TRBV5-1 to TRBJ1-1; maybe TRBD1 (5 bases). The CDR3 contains 13 residues. Trimming left V 3 bases short and J 2 bases short, with 8 bases between. Germline-derived CDR1 and CDR2 are SGHRS and YFSETQ. The DNA for the CDR3 is TGCGCCAGCAGCTACGACAGTAACACTGAAGCTTTCTTT. Its protein is CASSYDSNTEAFF. The full variable domain, rest sourced from reference TRBV5-1 and TRBJ1-1, is KAGVTQTPRYLIKTRGQQVTLSCSPISGHRSVSWYQQTPGQGLQFLFEYFSETQRNKGNFPGRFSGRQFSNSRSEMNVSTLELGDSALYLCASSYDSNTEAFFGQGTRLTVV.

The V gene is TRBV7-2, the J gene TRBJ1-1; 10 nucleotides align to TRBD1. The CDR3 spans 14 residues. The V gene end was trimmed by 3 bases and the J gene end by 4 bases; junction bases not matched to a gene: 2. Germline CDR1 and CDR2: SGHTA and FQGNSA. The CDR3 DNA follows: TGTGCCAGCAGCTTGGGACAGGGGTTCACTGAAGCTTTCTTT. Protein product: CASSLGQGFTEAFF. Using reference TRBV7-2 and TRBJ1-1 for the parts outside the CDR3, the full variable domain is GAGVSQSPSNKVTEKGKDVELRCDPISGHTALYWYRQSLGQGLEFLIYFQGNSAPDKSGLPSDRFSAERTGGSVSTLTIQRTQQEDSAVYLCASSLGQGFTEAFFGQGTRLTVV.

This chain connects TRBV3-1 (or the pseudogene TRBV3-2) to TRBJ1-6; D is unclear. V was clipped by 3 bases and J by 6 bases, with 12 bases between them. CDR3 size: 15 residues. Germline CDR1 reads LGHDT; CDR2 reads YNNKEL (reference sequence). CDR3 loop: CASSQRNGANSPLHF. DNA for the CDR3: TGTGCCAGCAGCCAGAGAAATGGAGCTAATTCACCCCTCCACTTT.

This clone has just one count. The genes are TRBV7-2 and TRBJ2-3, with TRBD2 matching 13 bases. From germline, CDR1 is SGHTA and CDR2 FQGNSA. The CDR3 totals 17 residues. Trimming at V came to 0 bases and at J to 1 base, leaving 1 base not matched to a gene. CDR3 sequence: CASSLAGTSGGTDTQYF. CDR3 nucleotides: TGTGCCAGCAGCTTAGCGGGGACTAGCGGGGGCACAGATACGCAGTATTTT.

The chain recombines TRBV6-5 with TRBJ1-6, with D tentatively TRBD1 (5 bases). The CDR3 has 15 amino acids. The V and J ends lost 2 bases and 9 bases respectively, with 14 bases between them. Per the germline V gene, CDR1 is MNHEY and CDR2 is SVGAGI. The CDR3 DNA follows: TGTGCCAGCAGTTACGAAAGGGGTTTTAGTTCACCCCTCCACTTT. Its protein is CASSYERGFSSPLHF.

The chain links TRBV28 to TRBJ1-5; tentatively, D is TRBD1 (5 bases). The CDR3 is 13 residues long. Germline V lookup: CDR1 MDHEN, CDR2 SYDVKM. The V end lost 11 bases, the J end lost 1 base, and 12 bases lay between the germline ends. This CDR3 is CAGNRWSNQPQHF. CDR3 sequence (DNA): TGTGCCGGGAACAGGTGGAGCAATCAGCCCCAGCATTTT.

This clone has only one observation. The identical CDR3 is also encoded by other nucleotide sequences in the sample. This chain joins TRBV5-1 and TRBJ1-6, with 7 bases aligning to TRBD1. The CDR3 has 14 residues. Germline V gene data show CDR1 as SGHRS and CDR2 as YFSETQ. J was trimmed by 7 bases and V by 4 bases; bases with no gene match: 5. The CDR3 bases are TGCGCCAGCAGCCCCGGGACAGCAAATTCACCCCTCCACTTT. Protein sequence: CASSPGTANSPLHF.